This is a list of T cell receptor beta chains from one sample in a study of regulatory T cells in long-lasting Graves disease. MiXCR was run by TCRdb on the multiplex PCR reads, yielding one entry per CDR3 protein. The sample consists of 510,000 or so distinct CDR3 sequences, more than 10% of them appearing once. This sample also appeared in a second study, on T cells in Graves' hyperthyroidism and ophthalmopathy.

The specimen was peripheral blood mononuclear cells (PBMCs), collected at new diagnosis, from a patient treated with antithyroid drugs. These receptors all stem from a woman aged 30 to 39 with Graves disease. CDR3s include the opening cysteine and the closing phenylalanine or tryptophan. The order of the fields is CDR3 length, J gene, V gene, CDR3 protein.

14,TRBJ2-2,TRBV11-1,CASSFLENTGELFF
17,TRBJ2-7,TRBV19,CASSIGGVASGIYEQYF
16,TRBJ2-1,TRBV7-3,CASSLAWTGEKNEQFF
13,TRBJ2-5,TRBV3-1,CASTPPYQETQYF
14,TRBJ2-3,TRBV20-1,CSARQGLSTDTQYF
14,TRBJ1-6,TRBV10-3,CAISSGQGHSPLHF
15,TRBJ1-4,TRBV15,CATSRDRDGGNLLFF
16,TRBJ2-3,TRBV7-9,CASSLVGNGITDTQYF
14,TRBJ2-7,TRBV5-1,CASSASSGSYEQYF
14,TRBJ2-7,TRBV28,CASSLTGGAGEQYF
15,TRBJ2-6,TRBV3-1,CASSLTSSGANVLTF
16,TRBJ1-2,TRBV20-1,CSARDPPGQGDYGYTF
13,TRBJ1-5,TRBV20-1,CSASGRRNQPQHF
14,TRBJ2-1,TRBV13,CASSTQDSYNEQFF
16,TRBJ2-2,TRBV28,CASSSWDAPTTGELFF
20,TRBJ2-6,TRBV7-9,CASSLQGSDGDVSGANVLTF
15,TRBJ1-4,TRBV6-1,CASSLGGTGDEKLFF
16,TRBJ1-5,TRBV6-1,CASSEQPGGLNQPQHF
17,TRBJ2-1,TRBV6-1,CASSERLSGGGPNEQFF
17,TRBJ2-7,TRBV2,CASMLASGKRNLYEQYF